Presented here are 22 T cell receptor beta chains from one specimen sequenced in a study of T cell changes during pregnancy in multiple sclerosis. The assay was immunoSEQ multiplex PCR, and TCRdb's table has in-frame clones only and misses some. Seen here are tens of thousands of clones, just over 90% observed once, and the top ten hold approximately 0.61%. The specimen comprised CD4+ T cells from peripheral blood mononuclear cells, sampled in the third trimester of pregnancy. The receptor source for this set is a female donor with multiple sclerosis, enrolled in a pregnancy study.

The CDR3 loop is CASSRGFGYGYTF. The CDR3 DNA is TGTGCCAGTAGCAGGGGTTTCGGCTATGGCTACACCTTC. The chain couples TRBV19 to TRBJ1-2; weak D call: TRBD1 (6 bases). CDR3 length: 13 residues. The ends were cut back, 6 bases at V and 4 bases at J, with 12 bases in the middle. Germline CDR1 LNHDA, CDR2 SQIVND (reference sequence).

The CDR3: CASSEQGLNEQFF. CDR3 DNA: TGTGCCAGCAGTGAACAGGGACTGAATGAGCAGTTCTTC. The chain employs TRBV2 and TRBJ2-1; a weak D match, TRBD2 (6 bases). This CDR3 spans 13 amino acids. The ends were cut back, 2 bases at V and 7 bases at J, with 9 bases in the middle. Germline V lookup: CDR1 SNHLY, CDR2 FYNNEI.

The rearrangement links TRBV5-1 to TRBJ2-1; D is possibly TRBD1 (5 bases). V was shortened by 0 bases and J by 6 bases, with 10 bases between the two germline ends. The CDR3 loop spans 14 amino acids. Germline-derived CDR1 and CDR2 are SGHRS and YFSETQ. The DNA for the CDR3 is TGCGCCAGCAGCTTGGTTGCAGGGATCAATGAGCAGTTCTTC. This gives the protein CASSLVAGINEQFF.

This clone came up once. The chain couples TRBV4-3 to TRBJ2-4; the D gene is possibly TRBD1 (5 bases). This CDR3 comprises 13 residues. Trimming took 1 base from V and 7 from J, leaving 8 bases between them. Germline V lookup: CDR1 LGHNA, CDR2 YSLEER. DNA of the CDR3: TGCGCCAGCAGCCAAGGACAGAAGAACATTCAGTACTTC. Translation: CASSQGQKNIQYF.

The CDR3: CASSSNRDSPLHF. CDR3 DNA sequence: TGTGCCAGCAGCTCCAACAGGGATTCACCCCTCCACTTT. The chain is built from TRBV7-9 and TRBJ1-6, with a tentative D call TRBD1 (6 bases). Trimming took off 4 bases at V and 8 bases at J, with 9 bases between the two ends. The CDR3 loop spans 13 amino acids. Germline-derived CDR1 and CDR2 are SEHNR and FQNEAQ (reference sequence). The full variable domain, in which reference TRBV7-9 and TRBJ1-6 provide the parts outside the CDR3, is DTGVSQNPRHKITKRGQNVTFRCDPISEHNRLYWYRQTLGQGPEFLTYFQNEAQLEKSRLLSDRFSAERPKGSFSTLEIQRTEQGDSAMYLCASSSNRDSPLHFGNGTRLTVT.

The V gene is TRBV19, the J gene TRBJ2-5; 10 bases line up with TRBD1. The germline V gene encodes CDR1 LNHDA and CDR2 SQIVND (reference sequence). Trimming at V came to 5 bases and at J to 2 bases, leaving 5 bases not matched to a gene. The CDR3 is 15 amino acids. The CDR3 nucleotides read TGTGCCAGTAGTCCCTGGGACAGGGGTCAAGAGACCCAGTACTTC. It encodes CASSPWDRGQETQYF.

The chain uses TRBV4-1 and TRBJ2-1; the match to TRBD1 covers 8 bases. CDR1 and CDR2 from the germline V gene are MGHRA and YSYEKL. This CDR3 contains 16 residues. V shed 1 base and J 9 bases; nucleotides not matched to a gene: 11. CDR3 sequence reads: CASSQVQDRAFSEQFF. In DNA form, the CDR3 reads TGCGCCAGCAGCCAAGTTCAGGACAGGGCTTTCAGTGAGCAGTTCTTC.

This clone was seen once. V usage is TRBV18 and J usage is TRBJ2-7; TRBD1 is a possible D gene (6 bases). The CDR3 extends over 15 amino acids. Germline-derived CDR1 and CDR2 are KGHSH and LQKENI. V shed 3 bases and J shed 0 bases, with 12 bases lying between them. This CDR3 is CASSPIQGSSYEQYF. CDR3 DNA sequence: TGTGCCAGCTCACCGATTCAGGGGAGCTCCTACGAGCAGTACTTC. Looking up the rest from reference TRBV18 and TRBJ2-7 gives the full variable domain: NAGVMQNPRHLVRRRGQEARLRCSPMKGHSHVYWYRQLPEEGLKFMVYLQKENIIDESGMPKERFSAEFPKEGPSILRIQQVVRGDSAAYFCASSPIQGSSYEQYFGPGTRLTVT.

This chain joins TRBV5-1 and TRBJ1-1; D perhaps matches TRBD1 (5 bases). Trimming cost V 4 bases and J 6 bases, with 13 bases left between them. CDR3 size: 13 residues. CDR1 and CDR2 from the germline V gene are SGHRS and YFSETQ. The CDR3 loop reads CASSRGEAAEAFF. For the CDR3, the DNA is TGCGCCAGCAGCCGGGGGGAAGCAGCTGAAGCTTTCTTT. Full variable domain (remainder filled in from reference TRBV5-1 and TRBJ1-1): KAGVTQTPRYLIKTRGQQVTLSCSPISGHRSVSWYQQTPGQGLQFLFEYFSETQRNKGNFPGRFSGRQFSNSRSEMNVSTLELGDSALYLCASSRGEAAEAFFGQGTRLTVV.

This clone was counted once. V and J are TRBV19 and TRBJ2-3, with TRBD1 matching over 8 bases. CDR1 is LNHDA, CDR2 SQIVND, per germline (reference sequence). The CDR3 has 13 residues. Trimming cost V 6 bases and J 3 bases; bases outside gene matches: 2. CDR3 bases: TGTGCCAGTAGAAGGGACAGGACAGATACGCAGTATTTT. It encodes CASRRDRTDTQYF.

The chain links TRBV7-6 to TRBJ2-2, with TRBD2 matching 10 bases. From germline, CDR1 is SGHVS and CDR2 FNYEAQ. V gave up 5 bases and J gave up 7 bases; unmatched junction bases: 7. The CDR3 runs to 15 residues. The CDR3 bases are TGTGCCAGCAGCGGTCTAGCGGGAGCAAACGGGGAGCTGTTTTTT. This gives the protein CASSGLAGANGELFF.

The chain is built from TRBV6-1 and TRBJ1-3, with 10 bases that match TRBD1. V shed 3 bases, J shed 7 bases, and the junction held 3 bases outside the gene matches. The germline gives CDR1 MNHNS, CDR2 SASEGT. The CDR3 runs 14 residues. CDR3 DNA: TGTGCCAGCAGTGATCAGGGACAGGGGAACACCATATATTTT. Its translation is CASSDQGQGNTIYF.

Only one count was recorded for this clone. The CDR3, as DNA: TGTGCCAGCAGCTTACCTAGCGGGGAGACCCAGTACTTC. Translation gives CASSLPSGETQYF. The chain links TRBV7-2 to TRBJ2-5, with TRBD2 matching over 8 bases. Germline V gene data show CDR1 as SGHTA and CDR2 as FQGNSA. V shed 2 bases, J shed 5 bases, and the junction held 1 base outside the gene matches. CDR3 length equals 13 residues.

The chain has TRBV18 and TRBJ2-6; maybe TRBD1 (6 bases). Deletions cut 3 bases from V and 0 bases from J, with 15 bases between. The CDR3 runs 18 residues. From germline, CDR1 is KGHSH and CDR2 LQKENI. CDR3 DNA: TGTGCCAGCTCACCCCAACAGGGCCACGGCTCTGGGGCCAACGTCCTGACTTTC. This codes for CASSPQQGHGSGANVLTF.

The chain recombines TRBV6-1 with TRBJ1-2; D remains ambiguous. This CDR3 spans 13 amino acids. Germline-derived CDR1 and CDR2 are MNHNS and SASEGT. The V end lost 3 bases, the J end lost 4 bases, and 9 bases lay between the germline ends. The CDR3, as DNA: TGTGCCAGCAGTGACAGCGGAGTCTATGGCTACACCTTC. Translating gives CASSDSGVYGYTF.

In DNA, the CDR3 is TGTGCCAGTAGTATCCCCCGCCGCGGGGGAATTAATGAAAAACTGTTTTTT. This codes for CASSIPRRGGINEKLFF. The chain joins TRBV19 to TRBJ1-4, with D maybe TRBD1 (5 bases). Trimming took off 3 bases at V and 4 bases at J, with 18 bases between the two ends. The CDR3 spans 17 residues. The germline CDR1 and CDR2 sequences are LNHDA and SQIVND (reference sequence).

The V and J genes are TRBV13 and TRBJ1-1; 9 bases agree with TRBD1. The germline V gene has CDR1 PRHDT and CDR2 FYEKMQ (reference sequence). This CDR3 is 15 amino acids long. J was trimmed by 5 bases and V by 5 bases; bases with no gene match: 9. The CDR3 sequence: CASSLLNRGRTEAFF. The CDR3 coding sequence is TGTGCCAGCAGCCTCCTGAACAGGGGGCGGACTGAAGCTTTCTTT.

The chain couples TRBV6-1 to TRBJ1-6; D gene ambiguous. The CDR3 spans 13 residues. Germline V gene data show CDR1 as MNHNS and CDR2 as SASEGT. V lost 11 bases and J lost 4, with 12 bases in between. DNA of the CDR3: TGTGCCCTGGCGGTGGCATATAATTCACCCCTCCACTTT. Encoded protein: CALAVAYNSPLHF.

The genes are TRBV4-3 and TRBJ1-2; perhaps TRBD1 as D (5 bases). This CDR3 contains 13 residues. Germline CDR1 and CDR2: LGHNA and YSLEER. The V gene lost 0 bases and the J gene lost 9 bases, with 11 bases spanning the gap. The CDR3 nucleotides are TGCGCCAGCAGCCAAGACGGGCAGGGCAGCTACACCTTC. This translates into CASSQDGQGSYTF.

The V gene is TRBV5-1, the J gene TRBJ2-1; TRBD2 might be the D (7 bases). This CDR3 contains 15 residues. Trimming removed 3 bases from V and 4 bases from J, with 14 bases in between. Germline V lookup: CDR1 SGHRS, CDR2 YFSETQ. In DNA, the CDR3 is TGCGCCAGCAGCTCTGGCGGGGGCCCATACAATGAGCAGTTCTTC. Protein: CASSSGGGPYNEQFF.

This clone was picked up one time. J is TRBJ2-1 and V is TRBV29-1, with a tentative D call TRBD2 (6 bases). The germline V gene encodes CDR1 SQVTM and CDR2 ANQGSEA. With 7 bases removed from V and 3 bases from J, the gap between germline ends came to 19 bases. CDR3 size: 15 residues. The CDR3 nucleotides are TGCAGCGCCGGAAGGCCGGGGGTAAACTACAATGAGCAGTTCTTC. Translating it yields CSAGRPGVNYNEQFF.

The chain links TRBV29-1 to TRBJ2-7, with 15 bases fitting TRBD2. The V and J ends lost 6 bases and 6 bases, in that order; junction bases with no gene match: 6. Germline V gene sequence: CDR1 SQVTM, CDR2 ANQGSEA. The CDR3 spans 14 residues. This CDR3 is CSVYGLAGGSEQYF. In nucleotides, the CDR3 is TGCAGCGTCTACGGACTAGCGGGAGGGAGCGAGCAGTACTTC.